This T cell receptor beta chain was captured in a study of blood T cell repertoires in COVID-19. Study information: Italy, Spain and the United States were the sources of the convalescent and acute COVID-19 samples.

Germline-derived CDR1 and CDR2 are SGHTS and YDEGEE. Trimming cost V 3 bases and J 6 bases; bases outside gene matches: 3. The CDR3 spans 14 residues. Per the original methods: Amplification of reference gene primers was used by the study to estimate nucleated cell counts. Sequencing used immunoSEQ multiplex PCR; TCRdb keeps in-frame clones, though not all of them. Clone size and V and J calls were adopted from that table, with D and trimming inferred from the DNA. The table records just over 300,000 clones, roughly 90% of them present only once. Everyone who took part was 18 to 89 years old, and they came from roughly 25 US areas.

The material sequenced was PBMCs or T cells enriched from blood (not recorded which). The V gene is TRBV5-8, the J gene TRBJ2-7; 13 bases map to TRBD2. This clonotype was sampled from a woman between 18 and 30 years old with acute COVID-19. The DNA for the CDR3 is TGTGCCAGCAGCTCTGGACTAGCGGGAGCCGAGCAGTACTTC. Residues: CASSSGLAGAEQYF.